The 19 T cell receptor beta chains in this list originate from one sample, sequenced in a study of blood T cell repertoires in COVID-19. The method was immunoSEQ multiplex PCR; TCRdb's version includes in-frame clones alone and lacks a portion of them. The sample yields tens of thousands of clones, less than 95% seen once. Specimen: peripheral blood. These receptors originate from a man in his fifties or sixties with COVID-19, enrolled during active disease.

The chain employs TRBV2 and TRBJ2-1, with 10 bases lining up with TRBD2. The CDR3 covers 16 residues. The V segment lost 8 bases and the J segment 0 bases; nucleotides outside the gene matches: 7. Germline V lookup: CDR1 SNHLY, CDR2 FYNNEI. The CDR3 sequence is CASRLLAGGSYNEQFF. The CDR3, as DNA: TGTGCCAGCCGCCTATTAGCGGGAGGCTCCTACAATGAGCAGTTCTTC.

V and J are TRBV21-1 and TRBJ1-5; TRBD1 reflects the table's D call only, with no check against the DNA. TRBV21-1 has pseudogene status. This CDR3 is 15 amino acids long. CDR3 region: CASSTTGAGNQPQHF. CDR3 nucleotide sequence: TGTGCCAGCAGCACAACAGGGGCGGGCAATCAGCCCCAGCATTTT.

The sample holds one count of this clone. The chain employs TRBV19 and TRBJ1-2, with a possible D match to TRBD1 (6 bases). The CDR3 is made up of 13 amino acids. V lost 6 bases, J lost 2 bases, and 10 bases lay in between. CDR1 and CDR2 from the germline V gene are LNHDA and SQIVND (reference sequence). CDR3 region: CASRRDRNYGYTF. CDR3 coding DNA: TGTGCCAGTAGAAGAGACAGGAACTATGGCTACACCTTC.

The V gene is TRBV20-1, the J gene TRBJ1-4; D is perhaps TRBD1 (6 bases). The CDR3 contains 11 residues. Trimming took off 7 bases at V and 17 bases at J, with 20 bases between the two ends. Germline V CDR1 and CDR2: DFQATT, SNEGSKA (reference sequence). The CDR3 nucleotides read TGCAGTGGTTCTTGGCCGGGGGGACACTTTTTT. This encodes CSGSWPGGHFF.

V is TRBV7-8 and J is TRBJ1-2, with D possibly matching TRBD1 (5 bases). CDR3 length: 14 amino acids. Germline CDR1 reads SGHVS; CDR2 reads FQNEAQ. V dropped 4 bases and J dropped 2 bases, with 11 bases sitting between them. CDR3 region: CASSSAGLNYGYTF. CDR3 DNA sequence: TGTGCCAGCAGCTCGGCAGGGCTCAACTATGGCTACACCTTC.

The chain joins TRBV7-9 to TRBJ1-5; D not certain. The CDR3 contains 16 residues. Deletions cut 1 base from V and 4 bases from J, with 14 bases between. The germline gives CDR1 SEHNR, CDR2 FQNEAQ (reference sequence). The CDR3 DNA reads as TGTGCCAGCAGCTTAGTTTCGGGGATCCAAAATCAGCCCCAGCATTTT. This sequence encodes CASSLVSGIQNQPQHF.

The chain combines TRBV20-1 with TRBJ2-5; tentatively, D is TRBD1 (5 bases). This CDR3 is built from 11 residues. CDR1 and CDR2 from the germline V gene are DFQATT and SNEGSKA (reference sequence). The DNA for the CDR3 is TGCAGCCGCAGGGTGTGGGAGACCCAGTACTTC. This encodes CSRRVWETQYF.

This chain uses TRBV7-3 with TRBJ2-3, with a tentative D call TRBD2 (5 bases). This CDR3 has 18 residues. CDR1 is SGHTA and CDR2 is FQGTGA in the germline V gene. V dropped 0 bases and J dropped 0 bases, with 16 bases sitting between them. As DNA, the CDR3 is TGTGCCAGCAGCTTAACCCCGGGATTACCGGGTAGCACAGATACGCAGTATTTT. This encodes CASSLTPGLPGSTDTQYF. The variable domain in full, completed from reference TRBV7-3 and TRBJ2-3, reads GAGVSQTPSNKVTEKGKYVELRCDPISGHTALYWYRQSLGQGPEFLIYFQGTGAADDSGLPNDRFFAVRPEGSVSTLKIQRTERGDSAVYLCASSLTPGLPGSTDTQYFGPGTRLTVL.

V gene TRBV10-3 combines with J gene TRBJ2-2, with 10 bases matching TRBD2. Trimming removed 2 bases from V and 2 bases from J; junction bases left unmatched: 8. Germline-derived CDR1 and CDR2 are ENHRY and SYGVKD. The CDR3 has 18 residues. In DNA, the CDR3 is TGTGCCATCAGTGAGGAAAGCGGGAGGGGGTTCAACACCGGGGAGCTGTTTTTT. It encodes CAISEESGRGFNTGELFF.

The V call is TRBV18, the J call TRBJ2-1; 8 bases line up with TRBD1. Germline V gives CDR1 KGHSH, CDR2 LQKENI. The CDR3 loop spans 19 amino acids. Trimming removed 2 bases from V and 0 bases from J; junction bases left unmatched: 12. In DNA, the CDR3 is TGTGCCAGCTCACCAAGGCAGGGGGCCCTAATCAGCTCCTACAATGAGCAGTTCTTC. Encoded protein: CASSPRQGALISSYNEQFF.

V is TRBV5-1 and J is TRBJ1-1, with D possibly TRBD1 on 5 matching bases. Germline values: CDR1 SGHRS, CDR2 YFSETQ. Trimming left V 4 bases short and J 1 base short, with 11 bases between. The CDR3 spans 14 residues. The DNA for the CDR3 is TGCGCCAGCAGCACACAGGCGCCGAACACTGAAGCTTTCTTT. Its protein product is CASSTQAPNTEAFF.

There are a few counts of this clone. This chain uses TRBV28 with TRBJ1-4; 7 positions match TRBD1. CDR1 and CDR2 (germline): MDHEN, SYDVKM. Trimming removed 5 bases from V and 0 bases from J; junction bases left unmatched: 9. The CDR3 covers 17 residues. Here the CDR3 DNA reads TGTGCCAGCAGTAGGGGACAGAGGGCGGCAACTAATGAAAAACTGTTTTTT. Protein product: CASSRGQRAATNEKLFF.

The chain recombines TRBV19 with TRBJ2-7, with TRBD1 matching 9 bases. Trimming removed 6 bases from V and 0 bases from J; junction bases left unmatched: 6. In germline, CDR1 is LNHDA, CDR2 SQIVND (reference sequence). This CDR3 region has 15 residues. The chain's CDR3 is CASSKQGASSYEQYF. CDR3 nucleotide sequence: TGTGCCAGTAGCAAACAGGGGGCCAGCTCCTACGAGCAGTACTTC.

The rearrangement joins TRBV30 to TRBJ2-7; TRBD2 aligns across 8 bases. Germline-derived CDR1 and CDR2 are GTSNPN and SVGIG (reference sequence). The CDR3 covers 15 residues. The V and J ends lost 3 bases and 6 bases, in that order; junction bases with no gene match: 13. The CDR3 DNA reads TGTGCCTGGAGCCTCGGGGAAGCGGGAGTAGGCGAGCAGTACTTC. This translates into CAWSLGEAGVGEQYF.

The V and J genes are TRBV4-3 and TRBJ1-1; maybe TRBD1 (5 bases). V dropped 0 bases and J dropped 3 bases, with 17 bases sitting between them. Germline V gene sequence: CDR1 LGHNA, CDR2 YSLEER. There are 17 residues in the CDR3. The CDR3 loop is CASSQEGLFREDTEAFF. The CDR3 region has the DNA TGCGCCAGCAGCCAAGAGGGGCTTTTTCGGGAGGACACTGAAGCTTTCTTT.

J is TRBJ2-3 and V is TRBV5-4; 7 bases match TRBD2. From germline, CDR1 is SGHNT and CDR2 YYREEE (reference sequence). This CDR3 is built from 14 residues. Trimming removed 2 bases from V and 4 bases from J; junction bases left unmatched: 4. CDR3 in DNA: TGTGCCAGCAGCTTTCAGGCGGGGGCAGATACGCAGTATTTT. It encodes CASSFQAGADTQYF.

This chain connects TRBV11-3 to TRBJ1-4; possible D gene TRBD1, 5 bases. The V gene's germline CDR1 is SGHNT and CDR2 YENEEA. The CDR3 sequence is 13 residues long. V lost 1 base, J lost 8 bases, and 8 bases lay in between. CDR3 loop: CASSLAPGEKLFF. DNA of the CDR3: TGTGCCAGCAGCTTAGCCCCAGGGGAAAAACTGTTTTTT.

The gene calls are TRBV19 and TRBJ2-3; 9 positions agree with TRBD2. This CDR3 is 17 amino acids long. Per germline, CDR1 LNHDA and CDR2 SQIVND (reference sequence). The J segment lost 0 bases and the V segment lost 4 bases, leaving 8 bases of the junction unmatched. CDR3 DNA: TGTGCCAGTAGTAGCGGGAGGGCCAGAGCTAGCACAGATACGCAGTATTTT. Translated, it gives CASSSGRARASTDTQYF.

V gene TRBV28 combines with J gene TRBJ2-5, with TRBD1 matching over 7 bases. Looked up from germline, CDR1 is MDHEN and CDR2 is SYDVKM. The CDR3 runs to 13 residues. The V segment lost 8 bases and the J segment 5 bases; nucleotides outside the gene matches: 8. For the CDR3, the DNA is TGTGCCAGCCAACAGGGGTCTCGGGAGACCCAGTACTTC. Translating it yields CASQQGSRETQYF. The whole variable domain, remainder taken from reference TRBV28 and TRBJ2-5, is DVKVTQSSRYLVKRTGEKVFLECVQDMDHENMFWYRQDPGLGLRLIYFSYDVKMKEKGDIPEGYSVSREKKERFSLILESASTNQTSMYLCASQQGSRETQYFGPGTRLLVL.